The 20 T cell receptor beta chains given below trace back to one sample, sequenced in a study of molecular identifiers for immune sequencing clone quantification. TCRdb processed the PCR reads anew with MiXCR; each CDR3 protein has one entry. The table has around 65,000 distinct CDR3 sequences, over 15% seen once. Sequences were obtained from naive CD8+ T cells from blood, with Jurkat cell RNA spiked in. Subset denoted: FACS-sorted CD8+CD4-CCR7+CD45RA+ naive T cells. These receptors came from a human donor in good health. Some libraries in this study had Jurkat cell RNA spiked in.

The V call is TRBV27, the J call TRBJ2-1; D gene ambiguous. Germline lookup yields CDR1 MNHEY and CDR2 SMNVEV (reference sequence). This CDR3 has 11 amino acids. V was trimmed by 6 bases and J by 4 bases, leaving 4 bases between them. CDR3 DNA: TGTGCCAGCAGAGAATACAATGAGCAGTTCTTC. Translated, it gives CASREYNEQFF.

Remarks on this clonotype: The CDR3 carries no conserved terminal phenylalanine or tryptophan, so it likely arises from a read error. V gene TRBV9 combines with J gene TRBJ2-7, with 7 bases matching TRBD2. CDR1 and CDR2 from the germline V gene are SGDLS and YYNGEE. Trimming took 3 bases from V and 2 from J; bases not matched to a gene: 8. This CDR3 comprises 15 residues. CDR3 DNA: TGTGCCAGCAGCGCGGGGGTGACTAGCACCTACGAGCAGTACCTC. This gives the protein CASSAGVTSTYEQYL.

Many counts were recorded for this clonotype. This rearrangement joins TRBV20-1 to TRBJ1-5; D gene ambiguous. The CDR3 runs 15 residues. Germline V gene sequence: CDR1 DFQATT, CDR2 SNEGSKA (reference sequence). V gave up 0 bases and J gave up 0 bases, with 9 bases separating them. This CDR3 reads CSARDTMSSNQPQHF. The CDR3 DNA reads TGCAGTGCTAGAGATACTATGAGTAGCAATCAGCCCCAGCATTTT.

This chain uses TRBV10-1 with TRBJ2-1; unclear D gene. Trimming shortened V by 6 bases and J by 0 bases, and 12 bases separated the two germline ends. Germline V gene sequence: CDR1 WNHNN, CDR2 SYGVQD (reference sequence). The CDR3 runs to 15 residues. This chain's CDR3 is CASSSVPRSYNEQFF. As DNA, the CDR3 is TGCGCCAGCAGCTCGGTTCCTCGCTCCTACAATGAGCAGTTCTTC.

The gene calls are TRBV7-2 and TRBJ2-5; TRBD1 might be the D (6 bases). CDR1 and CDR2 from the germline V gene are SGHTA and FQGNSA. CDR3 size: 15 residues. With 8 bases removed from V and 1 base from J, the gap between germline ends came to 17 bases. The CDR3 DNA reads as TGTGCCAGCGCTAAAACAGGGTTGGGCCAAGAGACCCAGTACTTC. This codes for CASAKTGLGQETQYF.

The V gene is TRBV10-2, the J gene TRBJ2-7; no reliable D call. The CDR3 spans 13 residues. V shed 2 bases and J shed 3 bases, with 8 bases lying between them. Germline V gene lookup returns CDR1 WSHSY and CDR2 SAAADI. Written as DNA, the CDR3 is TGCGCCAGCAGTGAGAGTCAATTCTACGAGCAGTACTTC. Protein: CASSESQFYEQYF.

Points on this clonotype: Because the CDR3 is missing its conserved closing phenylalanine or tryptophan, this is likely a read error. The chain uses TRBV7-6 and TRBJ1-1; perhaps TRBD1 as D (5 bases). This CDR3 is 15 amino acids long. V lost 0 bases and J 8 bases, leaving 16 bases between the germline ends. Germline V CDR1 and CDR2: SGHVS, FNYEAQ. The CDR3 coding sequence is TGTGCCAGCAGCTTAGCGCCCGGGGGTCGGACCGAAGCTTTCCTT. Translated, it gives CASSLAPGGRTEAFL.

Many counts were recorded for this clonotype. The rearrangement links TRBV27 to TRBJ1-5; TRBD1 is a possible D gene (6 bases). The CDR3 spans 13 residues. V was shortened by 8 bases and J by 4 bases, with 12 bases between the two germline ends. Germline CDR1 MNHEY, CDR2 SMNVEV (reference sequence). DNA for the CDR3: TGTGCCAGCGGGATGGGGGCAAATCAGCCCCAGCATTTT. Residues: CASGMGANQPQHF.

In this sample, this clonotype turned up many times. V usage is TRBV7-2 and J usage is TRBJ1-3; 8 bases fit TRBD1. This CDR3 has 14 residues. V dropped 6 bases and J dropped 2; count of bases not matched to a gene: 3. Germline V CDR1 and CDR2: SGHTA, FQGNSA. The CDR3 sequence is CASSLDRAGNTIYF. CDR3 nucleotides: TGTGCCAGCAGTTTGGACAGGGCTGGAAACACCATATATTTT.

On this clonotype: The junction differs from germline at one of its ends, possibly a read error. The J gene is TRBJ2-2, the V gene TRBV7-8; D might be TRBD1 (6 bases). This CDR3 comprises 16 residues. Germline CDR1 is SGHVS and CDR2 is FQNEAQ. Here the CDR3 reads CASSTRGSKNIGELFF. Written as DNA, the CDR3 is TGTGCCAGCAGCACTAGGGGGTCGAAGAACATCGGGGAGCTGTTTTTT.

This clonotype has a handful of counts. V gene TRBV7-9 combines with J gene TRBJ2-7, with TRBD1 matching 8 bases. The CDR3 has 19 amino acids. Losses at the gene ends were 1 base for V and 7 bases for J; bases not matched to a gene: 21. Germline V gene lookup returns CDR1 SEHNR and CDR2 FQNEAQ (reference sequence). The DNA of the CDR3 is TGTGCCAGCAGCTTAGGGGGCCCCGATGCGGGACAGGATCTTCGGGAGCAGTACTTC. This encodes CASSLGGPDAGQDLREQYF.

This clonotype was seen repeatedly, ten times or more. The chain links TRBV7-8 to TRBJ2-1; D is possibly TRBD2 (5 bases). The CDR3 has 14 residues. V was pared by 5 bases and J by 3 bases, with 11 bases between. Germline V lookup: CDR1 SGHVS, CDR2 FQNEAQ. This chain's CDR3 is CASSQEVFYNEQFF. DNA for the CDR3: TGTGCCAGCAGCCAGGAGGTTTTCTACAATGAGCAGTTCTTC. The whole variable domain, filled in from reference TRBV7-8 and TRBJ2-1, reads GAGVSQSPRYKVAKRGQDVALRCDPISGHVSLFWYQQALGQGPEFLTYFQNEAQLDKSGLPSDRFFAERPEGSVSTLKIQRTQQEDSAVYLCASSQEVFYNEQFFGPGTRLTVL.

At least ten counts were recorded for this clonotype. This chain links TRBV5-4 with TRBJ2-7, with a tentative D call TRBD2 (6 bases). Trimming stripped 0 bases from V and 2 bases from J, with 9 bases between. The CDR3 is 14 residues long. Germline loops: CDR1 SGHNT, CDR2 YYREEE (reference sequence). In DNA form, the CDR3 reads TGTGCCAGCAGCTTGGGACTAGGGGCCTACGAGCAGTACTTC. Amino acid sequence: CASSLGLGAYEQYF.

The V and J genes are TRBV27 and TRBJ2-2; 7 bases agree with TRBD1. This CDR3 region has 15 residues. V lost 3 bases, J lost 5 bases, and 6 bases stayed unmatched. Germline loops: CDR1 MNHEY, CDR2 SMNVEV (reference sequence). CDR3 coding DNA: TGTGCCAGCAGTTTGGCACAGGGGATAACCGGGGAGCTGTTTTTT. Encoded protein: CASSLAQGITGELFF.

This clonotype has a count of ten or more. The chain couples TRBV28 to TRBJ2-7; D may be TRBD1 or TRBD2 (5 bases each). In germline, CDR1 is MDHEN, CDR2 SYDVKM. The V and J ends lost 8 bases and 1 base respectively, with 12 bases between them. This CDR3 comprises 13 residues. CDR3 nucleotides: TGTGCCAGCGGGACGGCCGGGTCCTACGAGCAGTACTTC. Encoded protein: CASGTAGSYEQYF.

In its sample, this clonotype was seen a few times. Just one base apart from a much larger clone, this may be a read error. The chain recombines TRBV4-1 with TRBJ2-1; no reliable D call. The CDR3 has 15 amino acids. Per the germline V gene, CDR1 is MGHRA and CDR2 is YSYEKL. CDR3 DNA: TGCGCCAGCAGCCAAGAAAAGGGCTCCTACAATGAGCAGCTCTTC. As protein: CASSQEKGSYNEQLF.

This clonotype was detected ten times or more. The V call is TRBV7-9, the J call TRBJ2-7; 9 bases map to TRBD1. CDR1 is SEHNR and CDR2 is FQNEAQ in the germline V gene (reference sequence). The CDR3 runs 14 residues. V was pared by 3 bases and J by 2 bases, with 2 bases of the junction left unmatched. CDR3 region: CASSFGTGTYEQYF. CDR3 DNA: TGTGCCAGCAGCTTTGGGACAGGGACCTACGAGCAGTACTTC.

This clonotype has a count of ten or more. This chain joins TRBV12-3 or TRBV12-4 and TRBJ1-1, with D uncertain. The CDR3 is 13 amino acids. V dropped 6 bases and J dropped 3 bases, with 11 bases sitting between them. The CDR3 region is CASRPRGYTEAFF. DNA of the CDR3: TGTGCCAGCAGGCCCCGGGGATACACTGAAGCTTTCTTT.

The rearrangement uses TRBV13 and TRBJ2-7; 8 bases line up with TRBD2. The V segment lost 5 bases and the J segment 2 bases; nucleotides outside the gene matches: 5. This CDR3 contains 14 residues. CDR1 and CDR2 (germline): PRHDT, FYEKMQ (reference sequence). CDR3 DNA: TGTGCCAGCAGCGAAACGGGAGGGACCTACGAGCAGTACTTC. Its translation: CASSETGGTYEQYF.

V is TRBV11-2 and J is TRBJ2-2, with D perhaps matching TRBD1 or TRBD2 (5 bases each). The CDR3 runs 16 residues. The V end lost 5 bases, the J end lost 7 bases, and 20 bases lay between the germline ends. Germline CDR1 reads SGHAT; CDR2 reads FQNNGV. CDR3 sequence (DNA): TGTGCCAGCAGCCAATCCTCGGGGCTAGCTGGCGGGGAGCTGTTTTTT. It specifies CASSQSSGLAGGELFF.